This section outlines one TCR beta chain sequence together with its context. A second PCR, run for about 6 to 11 cycles, used a sample-barcoded 5' primer plus a J-beta primer mix. TCRdb passed the 5' RACE reads through MiXCR, listing each CDR3 protein once. Among 450,000 to 600,000 distinct CDR3 sequences listed, around a quarter were seen once. The data were obtained in a study of blood T cells in healthy people across ages. At the level of the study: Using template switching, researchers captured about one barcoded beta molecule for each two T cells.

The CDR3 is 16 amino acids. Trimming took 1 base from V and 4 from J; bases not matched to a gene: 2. The V gene's germline CDR1 is SGHVS and CDR2 FNYEAQ. These same data were also listed under a study on T cells of mothers and their children. From that second work: Slightly, though not significantly, more overlap was seen in related than in unrelated mother-child pairs.

The sample was blood. This TCR was sampled from a boy aged 2 to 10 in good health. The chain employs TRBV7-6 and TRBJ2-2, with 11 nucleotides matching TRBD2. CDR3: CASSLGTSGSTGELFF. The CDR3 DNA reads TGTGCCAGCAGCTTAGGCACTAGCGGGAGCACCGGGGAGCTGTTTTTT.